This T cell receptor (beta chain) came from a study of blood T cells in healthy people across ages. Only a few counts were recorded for this clonotype. What it binds is not known. Next came a second PCR, run for roughly 6 to 11 cycles, which used a sample-barcoded 5' primer along with a J-beta primer mix. TCRdb redid the calling of the 5' RACE reads with MiXCR, one entry per CDR3 protein. Counted here are over 1,300,000 distinct CDR3 sequences, approximately 63% occurring once; the ten biggest clones make up 6.5% to 8.5%. Broader study findings: Long-lived donors exceeded aged donors in naive CD4+ cells and diversity.

Every sample had a minimum of 7 million PBMCs isolated. The germline gives CDR1 MGHDK, CDR2 SYGVNS. The V and J ends lost 7 bases and 5 bases respectively, with 21 bases between them. The CDR3 sequence is 15 residues long. The chain links TRBV25-1 to TRBJ2-7, with D possibly being TRBD2 (6 bases). What was sequenced was blood. This sequence was found in a man in his late teens or twenties in good health. The CDR3 loop reads CASKAGRESFNEQYF. For the CDR3, the DNA is TGTGCCAGCAAGGCGGGACGGGAGAGTTTCAACGAGCAGTACTTC.